The 4 T cell receptor beta chains below all came from one sample that was sequenced in a study of T cell responses to AZD1222 COVID-19 vaccine. TCRdb keeps only in-frame clones here, not all; method: immunoSEQ multiplex PCR. The sample holds roughly 87,000 clones, roughly 90% seen once. The sequences come from peripheral blood, collected 28 days after the second AZD1222 dose. These receptors were taken from an adult who received the AZD1222 COVID-19 vaccine.

A single count supports this clone. The CDR3 DNA sequence: TGTGCCAGCAGCCTCTTAAGCGGGAGGACGGAACACAATGAGCAGTTCTTC. Translation gives CASSLLSGRTEHNEQFF. The chain recombines TRBV3-1 (or the pseudogene TRBV3-2) with TRBJ2-1; 9 positions agree with TRBD2. Trimming removed 4 bases from V and 5 bases from J; junction bases left unmatched: 12. Germline V gene lookup returns CDR1 LGHDT and CDR2 YNNKEL (reference sequence). The CDR3 covers 17 residues.

This chain connects TRBV2 to TRBJ2-1; 13 bases are a match to TRBD2. The CDR3 extends over 17 amino acids. Germline-derived CDR1 and CDR2 are SNHLY and FYNNEI. V lost 7 bases, J lost 7 bases, and 13 bases stayed unmatched. This chain's CDR3 is CASMRGGLAGAGNEQFF. The CDR3 nucleotides are TGTGCCAGCATGCGGGGCGGACTAGCGGGAGCGGGAAATGAGCAGTTCTTC.

The rearrangement joins TRBV7-9 to TRBJ1-2; D gene ambiguous. Trimming pared 2 bases from V and 1 base from J, leaving 20 bases between. Germline V gene lookup returns CDR1 SEHNR and CDR2 FQNEAQ (reference sequence). The CDR3 extends over 18 amino acids. Here the CDR3 reads CASSLSIVSKTHNYGYTF. Written as DNA, the CDR3 is TGTGCCAGCAGCTTATCGATCGTGAGCAAAACCCATAACTATGGCTACACCTTC.

This chain uses TRBV28 with TRBJ2-1; 10 nucleotides line up with TRBD2. The CDR3 covers 14 residues. The V gene's germline CDR1 is MDHEN and CDR2 SYDVKM. V shed 6 bases, J shed 8 bases, and the junction held 7 bases outside the gene matches. CDR3 in DNA: TGTGCCAGCAGCACCGGGACTAGCGAGGATGAGCAGTTCTTC. Translation gives CASSTGTSEDEQFF.